This passage covers 30 T cell receptor beta chains from one sample sequenced in a study of shared clonotypes between healthy human individuals. Assay used: immunoSEQ multiplex PCR; TCRdb lists only in-frame clones, some missing. The repertoire holds about 520,000 clones, with around 96% as singletons. Material: naive CD4+ T cells sorted from blood. As for subset: CD45RA+ positively selected. These receptors were collected from a woman aged 25-40 years in good health.

The rearrangement links TRBV27 to TRBJ2-1; a weak D match, TRBD2 (5 bases). Trimming took off 3 bases at V and 2 bases at J, with 17 bases between the two ends. The CDR3 has 17 residues. Germline CDR1 MNHEY, CDR2 SMNVEV (reference sequence). The CDR3: CASSLRPGSRPYNEQFF. The CDR3 coding sequence is TGTGCCAGCAGTTTGCGTCCGGGGTCTAGACCCTACAATGAGCAGTTCTTC.

The chain links TRBV5-1 to TRBJ2-7, with unresolved D. Looked up from germline, CDR1 is SGHRS and CDR2 is YFSETQ. With 4 bases removed from V and 1 base from J, the gap between germline ends came to 9 bases. The CDR3 extends over 13 amino acids. CDR3 nucleotide sequence: TGCGCCAGCAGCACCGACTCATCCTACGAGCAGTACTTC. It translates to CASSTDSSYEQYF.

The rearrangement links TRBV19 to TRBJ2-1, with 14 bases that match TRBD2. Germline values: CDR1 LNHDA, CDR2 SQIVND (reference sequence). The CDR3 covers 16 residues. V gave up 6 bases and J gave up 13 bases; unmatched junction bases: 14. CDR3 DNA sequence: TGTGCCAGTAGCACACCGGGACTAGCGGGAGTAGTGCGACAGTTCTTC. Translated, it gives CASSTPGLAGVVRQFF.

The chain combines TRBV21-1 with TRBJ2-7; TRBD2, the table's D call, was not compared with the DNA. TRBV21-1 is assigned pseudogene status. The CDR3 consists of 20 residues. The CDR3 sequence is CASRGARLQGGRQRAYEQYF. For the CDR3, the DNA is TGTGCCAGCAGGGGGGCCAGGCTCCAGGGCGGGAGGCAAAGGGCCTACGAGCAGTACTTC.

The chain employs TRBV5-1 and TRBJ2-1; 10 bases are shared with TRBD2. CDR1 is SGHRS and CDR2 is YFSETQ in the germline V gene. V lost 0 bases, J lost 7 bases, and 4 bases stayed unmatched. The CDR3 has 15 amino acids. This CDR3 reads CASSLEASGGNEQFF. DNA for the CDR3: TGCGCCAGCAGCTTGGAGGCTAGCGGGGGAAATGAGCAGTTCTTC.

This clone has just one count. The same CDR3 also results from other DNA sequences found in this sample. The chain carries TRBV6-6 and TRBJ2-5; D gene ambiguous. CDR3 length: 12 amino acids. In germline, CDR1 is MNHNY, CDR2 SVGAGI (reference sequence). The V and J ends lost 2 bases and 5 bases respectively, with 6 bases between them. The CDR3 DNA reads as TGTGCCAGCAGTTACACGCGGGAGACCCAGTACTTC. This codes for CASSYTRETQYF.

The table lists this clone with a count of one. The chain is built from TRBV9 and TRBJ2-1, with 10 bases matching TRBD2. The length of the CDR3 is 15 residues. The junction had 10 bases not matched to a gene; V was cut back by 6 bases and J by 7 bases. Germline loops: CDR1 SGDLS, CDR2 YYNGEE. The CDR3 protein is CASNSALAGANEQFF. CDR3 bases: TGTGCCAGCAATAGTGCGCTAGCGGGAGCTAATGAGCAGTTCTTC.

This chain uses TRBV6-5 with TRBJ1-2; D is perhaps TRBD1 (6 bases). V lost 5 bases, J lost 7 bases, and 20 bases lay in between. The CDR3 has 15 residues. CDR1 and CDR2 from the germline V gene are MNHEY and SVGAGI. The CDR3 region is CASSRTGTNDPGYTF. Written as DNA, the CDR3 is TGTGCCAGCAGTCGAACCGGGACAAATGATCCTGGCTACACCTTC.

Concerning this clone: The junction differs from germline at one of its ends, possibly a read error. Other DNA sequences in this sample translate to the same CDR3. The chain is built from TRBV10-3 and TRBJ1-5; no firm D call. This CDR3 region has 13 residues. The germline V gene encodes CDR1 ENHRY and CDR2 SYGVKD. CDR3 sequence (DNA): TGTGCTATCAGTGTTGAGAGAAATCAGCCCCAGCATTTT. It is translated as CAISVERNQPQHF.

This chain uses TRBV5-1 with TRBJ1-1; D might be TRBD1 (5 bases). CDR3 length: 15 amino acids. Deletions cut 0 bases from V and 3 bases from J, with 12 bases between. The germline gives CDR1 SGHRS, CDR2 YFSETQ. The CDR3 DNA sequence: TGCGCCAGCAGCTTGGCCGGGGCAGGGTACACTGAAGCTTTCTTT. As protein: CASSLAGAGYTEAFF.

This clone was picked up one time. The V gene is TRBV18, the J gene TRBJ2-1, with 9 bases identical to TRBD2. The length of the CDR3 is 16 residues. CDR1 KGHSH and CDR2 LQKENI come from the germline V gene. V shed 0 bases, J shed 5 bases, and the junction held 5 bases outside the gene matches. The CDR3 loop reads CASSPPSGRTDNEQFF. Written as DNA, the CDR3 is TGTGCCAGCTCACCACCTAGCGGGAGAACGGACAATGAGCAGTTCTTC.

This chain links TRBV2 with TRBJ2-2; D is unclear. Trimming shortened V by 8 bases and J by 2 bases, and 9 bases separated the two germline ends. The CDR3 is made up of 13 amino acids. CDR1 and CDR2 from the germline V gene are SNHLY and FYNNEI. The CDR3 nucleotides are TGTGCCAGCGGAGACTTTAACACCGGGGAGCTGTTTTTT. Its protein is CASGDFNTGELFF.

This clone was observed a single time. The chain carries TRBV4-1 and TRBJ1-1; 8 positions match TRBD1. J was trimmed by 1 base and V by 2 bases; bases with no gene match: 6. Germline V CDR1 and CDR2: MGHRA, YSYEKL. The CDR3 runs 16 residues. The CDR3: CASSQPGTGRNTEAFF. The CDR3 DNA sequence: TGCGCCAGCAGCCAACCCGGGACAGGTCGGAACACTGAAGCTTTCTTT.

This clone has only one observation. This chain connects TRBV6-1 to TRBJ1-2; 10 nucleotides line up with TRBD1. The trim removed 2 bases at V and 4 bases at J, leaving 7 bases unmatched. The V gene's germline CDR1 is MNHNS and CDR2 SASEGT. CDR3 size: 16 residues. Written as DNA, the CDR3 is TGTGCCAGCAGTGAACGACAGGGGGCGATTATCTATGGCTACACCTTC. Protein: CASSERQGAIIYGYTF.

The chain combines TRBV30 with TRBJ2-7, with no clear D. The CDR3 runs 13 residues. The ends were cut back, 3 bases at V and 6 bases at J, with 15 bases in the middle. Germline loops: CDR1 GTSNPN, CDR2 SVGIG (reference sequence). DNA for the CDR3: TGTGCCTGGAGCCCCTTATTTATGAGCGAGCAGTACTTC. Amino acid sequence: CAWSPLFMSEQYF.

The CDR3 region has the DNA TGTGCCAGCTCACCAGGCACCCTACAAAATCAGCCCCAGCATTTT. Its protein product is CASSPGTLQNQPQHF. The V call is TRBV18, the J call TRBJ1-5; D unresolved. V lost 2 bases, J lost 4 bases, and 12 bases lay in between. Germline values: CDR1 KGHSH, CDR2 LQKENI. This CDR3 is 15 amino acids long.

The chain joins TRBV5-1 to TRBJ2-1; TRBD2 matches at 12 bases. Germline trimming cut 3 bases from V and 4 bases from J; bases unmatched to any gene: 8. The CDR3 has 17 amino acids. Per germline, CDR1 SGHRS and CDR2 YFSETQ. The CDR3 is CASSSRLAGEPYNEQFF. Here the CDR3 DNA reads TGCGCCAGCAGCTCCAGACTAGCGGGAGAACCTTACAATGAGCAGTTCTTC.

V and J are TRBV10-1 and TRBJ1-1; 7 bases fit TRBD1. The V segment lost 6 bases and the J segment 6 bases; nucleotides outside the gene matches: 7. CDR3 length equals 13 residues. Germline V gives CDR1 WNHNN, CDR2 SYGVQD (reference sequence). The CDR3 loop is CASSRGNGAEAFF. The CDR3 bases are TGCGCCAGCAGCAGGGGGAATGGAGCTGAAGCTTTCTTT.

The chain uses TRBV9 and TRBJ2-5; D uncertain. Per the germline V gene, CDR1 is SGDLS and CDR2 is YYNGEE. The CDR3 consists of 16 residues. Trimming stripped 1 base from V and 1 base from J, with 14 bases between. Here the CDR3 reads CASSVRHRRAQETQYF. The CDR3 nucleotides are TGTGCCAGCAGCGTACGTCATCGGAGAGCCCAAGAGACCCAGTACTTC.

The chain employs TRBV5-4 and TRBJ1-2; D gene unclear. The CDR3 is 15 amino acids. Deletions cut 1 base from V and 0 bases from J, with 10 bases between. Per the germline V gene, CDR1 is SGHNT and CDR2 is YYREEE (reference sequence). CDR3 DNA sequence: TGTGCCAGCAGCTTGTATAGGGCCGCTAACTATGGCTACACCTTC. This translates into CASSLYRAANYGYTF.

The V and J genes are TRBV23-1 and TRBJ1-3, with D maybe TRBD1 (6 bases). TRBV23-1 is labeled an ORF, and its function is uncertain. CDR3 length: 14 residues. Trimming pared 2 bases from V and 4 bases from J, leaving 9 bases between. The CDR3 is CASSQTGIGNTIYF. The CDR3 DNA is TGCGCCAGCAGTCAAACAGGGATAGGAAACACCATATATTTT.

CDR3 residues: CASSGVGETQYF. The CDR3 DNA is TGTGCCAGCAGTGGGGTAGGAGAGACCCAGTACTTC. This rearrangement joins TRBV7-9 to TRBJ2-5; D remains unclear. The CDR3 extends over 12 amino acids. In germline, CDR1 is SEHNR, CDR2 FQNEAQ (reference sequence). V dropped 6 bases and J dropped 4 bases, with 9 bases sitting between them.

The J gene is TRBJ2-7, the V gene TRBV7-2; D may correspond to TRBD1 or TRBD2 (6 bases each). CDR3 length: 14 amino acids. Trimming shortened V by 4 bases and J by 4 bases, and 14 bases separated the two germline ends. Germline V gene sequence: CDR1 SGHTA, CDR2 FQGNSA. The CDR3 DNA reads as TGTGCCAGCAGCTCGAGAGGGGGGTGGTACGAGCAGTACTTC. It yields the protein CASSSRGGWYEQYF.

The chain uses TRBV19 and TRBJ1-5; D not resolved. This CDR3 is built from 12 residues. The germline CDR1 and CDR2 sequences are LNHDA and SQIVND (reference sequence). Trimming cost V 0 bases and J 8 bases, with 5 bases left between them. CDR3 amino acids: CASSIDPEPQHF. CDR3 in DNA: TGTGCCAGTAGTATAGATCCGGAGCCCCAGCATTTT.

The V gene is TRBV5-1, the J gene TRBJ2-7, with D perhaps matching TRBD1 (5 bases). Trimming left V 2 bases short and J 0 bases short, with 12 bases between. The CDR3 is made up of 15 amino acids. Germline V CDR1 and CDR2: SGHRS, YFSETQ. CDR3 loop: CASSLDSFFSYEQYF. CDR3 DNA: TGCGCCAGCAGCTTAGACAGCTTCTTCTCCTACGAGCAGTACTTC. Complete variable domain (other parts from reference TRBV5-1 and TRBJ2-7): KAGVTQTPRYLIKTRGQQVTLSCSPISGHRSVSWYQQTPGQGLQFLFEYFSETQRNKGNFPGRFSGRQFSNSRSEMNVSTLELGDSALYLCASSLDSFFSYEQYFGPGTRLTVT.

This clone has just one count. The V call is TRBV5-1, the J call TRBJ1-1; no firm D call. Trimming shortened V by 0 bases and J by 8 bases, and 11 bases separated the two germline ends. Germline CDR1 is SGHRS and CDR2 is YFSETQ. This CDR3 is built from 13 residues. CDR3 loop: CASSLVEGLEAFF. The CDR3 nucleotides read TGCGCCAGCAGCTTGGTAGAAGGACTCGAAGCTTTCTTT.

The CDR3 spells CASRTLRGPSTDTQYF. The CDR3 region has the DNA TGTGCCAGCAGAACCCTCAGGGGGCCTAGCACAGATACGCAGTATTTT. J is TRBJ2-3 and V is TRBV28; 8 bases are a match to TRBD1. V lost 6 bases to trimming and J lost 0 bases; unmatched junction nucleotides: 8. This CDR3 spans 16 amino acids. Germline assignment: CDR1 MDHEN and CDR2 SYDVKM.

This clone was observed once. This sequence joins TRBV6-6 and TRBJ1-1; possible D gene TRBD1, 5 bases. V shed 6 bases and J shed 1 base, with 12 bases lying between them. Germline assignment: CDR1 MNHNY and CDR2 SVGAGI (reference sequence). This CDR3 spans 14 amino acids. The DNA of the CDR3 is TGTGCCAGCAGGCAGTCAGGGAGGAACACTGAAGCTTTCTTT. Translated, it gives CASRQSGRNTEAFF.

V usage is TRBV27 and J usage is TRBJ2-5; TRBD2 matches 12 bases. The J segment lost 4 bases and the V segment lost 7 bases, leaving 4 bases of the junction unmatched. Germline V gives CDR1 MNHEY, CDR2 SMNVEV (reference sequence). This CDR3 has 14 residues. CDR3 nucleotides: TGTGCCAGCAAGCCTAGCGGGAGGGGAGAGACCCAGTACTTC. Translating it yields CASKPSGRGETQYF.

The rearrangement uses TRBV28 and TRBJ2-5; TRBD2 matches at 10 bases. This CDR3 is 16 amino acids long. CDR1 and CDR2 from the germline V gene are MDHEN and SYDVKM. Trimming at V came to 4 bases and at J to 4 bases, leaving 9 bases not matched to a gene. This CDR3 is CASSSRSGREVETQYF. As DNA, the CDR3 is TGTGCCAGCAGTTCCCGAAGCGGGAGGGAGGTAGAGACCCAGTACTTC.